The 19 T cell receptor beta chains listed next were all sequenced from one sample in a study of blood T cell repertoires in COVID-19. Repertoires were generated with immunoSEQ multiplex PCR, while TCRdb's copy carries only in-frame clones and drops some. Of 130,000 to 150,000 clones listed, about 90% are singletons. Sequencing used peripheral blood. These receptors all come from a middle-aged man with active or convalescent COVID-19.

V usage is TRBV5-4 and J usage is TRBJ2-7; D is undetermined. Germline CDR1 and CDR2: SGHNT and YYREEE (reference sequence). Trimming pared 0 bases from V and 0 bases from J, leaving 7 bases between. The CDR3 is 14 amino acids. CDR3 DNA sequence: TGTGCCAGCAGCTTGGACGGGTTCTCCTACGAGCAGTACTTC. Residues: CASSLDGFSYEQYF.

This chain connects TRBV19 to TRBJ1-3, with D unclear. The CDR3 consists of 15 residues. Trimming cost V 3 bases and J 0 bases, with 9 bases left between them. Germline CDR1 is LNHDA and CDR2 is SQIVND (reference sequence). As DNA, the CDR3 is TGTGCCAGTAGTATCGACTCGAGCTCTGGAAACACCATATATTTT. Protein: CASSIDSSSGNTIYF. The full variable domain, completed using reference TRBV19 and TRBJ1-3, is DGGITQSPKYLFRKEGQNVTLSCEQNLNHDAMYWYRQDPGQGLRLIYYSQIVNDFQKGDIAEGYSVSREKKESFPLTVTSAQKNPTAFYLCASSIDSSSGNTIYFGEGSWLTVV.

The chain joins TRBV3-1 (or the pseudogene TRBV3-2) to TRBJ1-5; D unresolved. CDR3 length: 15 residues. Trimming removed 4 bases from V and 0 bases from J, with 10 bases in between. From germline, CDR1 is LGHDT and CDR2 YNNKEL (reference sequence). The CDR3 sequence: CASSLGPYSNQPQHF. DNA for the CDR3: TGTGCCAGCAGCCTGGGCCCCTATAGCAATCAGCCCCAGCATTTT.

The chain combines TRBV29-1 with TRBJ1-1, with a possible D match to TRBD1 (5 bases). This CDR3 is built from 13 residues. Germline V gene data show CDR1 as SQVTM and CDR2 as ANQGSEA. The CDR3 sequence: CTFQGHMNTEAFF. The DNA of the CDR3 is TGCACCTTCCAGGGCCACATGAACACTGAAGCTTTCTTT.

V and J are TRBV14 and TRBJ2-1, with 10 positions matching TRBD2. V lost 4 bases to trimming and J lost 3 bases; unmatched junction nucleotides: 3. The CDR3 spans 15 residues. Germline-derived CDR1 and CDR2 are SGHDN and FVKESK. Here the CDR3 reads CASSRSGRDYNEQFF. The CDR3 nucleotides are TGTGCCAGCAGCCGGAGCGGGAGGGACTACAATGAGCAGTTCTTC.

The rearrangement joins TRBV28 to TRBJ1-5, with 7 bases fitting TRBD1. The trim removed 5 bases at V and 0 bases at J, leaving 13 bases unmatched. This CDR3 is built from 18 residues. Germline CDR1 and CDR2: MDHEN and SYDVKM. CDR3 region: CASSPPESTGYSNQPQHF. The CDR3 DNA reads TGTGCCAGCAGTCCCCCGGAATCGACAGGGTATAGCAATCAGCCCCAGCATTTT.

This chain connects TRBV28 to TRBJ2-5, with 9 positions matching TRBD2. This CDR3 spans 16 amino acids. Per the germline V gene, CDR1 is MDHEN and CDR2 is SYDVKM. V was pared by 2 bases and J by 2 bases, with 6 bases of the junction left unmatched. CDR3 loop: CASSLTGGRVQETQYF. In nucleotides, the CDR3 is TGTGCCAGCAGTTTAACAGGCGGGAGGGTACAAGAGACCCAGTACTTC.

J is TRBJ2-1 and V is TRBV29-1, with TRBD1 matching over 7 bases. With 3 bases clipped from V and 7 bases from J, the junction kept 6 bases outside the gene matches. The germline CDR1 and CDR2 sequences are SQVTM and ANQGSEA. This CDR3 has 13 residues. For the CDR3, the DNA is TGCAGCGTTGAGGGGTACAGGGGTAATGAGCAGTTCTTC. Translating it yields CSVEGYRGNEQFF.

The chain is built from TRBV18 and TRBJ2-7; 7 nucleotides agree with TRBD1. This CDR3 has 14 residues. In germline, CDR1 is KGHSH, CDR2 LQKENI. Losses at the gene ends were 3 bases for V and 4 bases for J; bases not matched to a gene: 6. CDR3 amino acids: CASSPNRDSYEQYF. The CDR3 nucleotides read TGTGCCAGCTCACCTAATCGGGACAGTTACGAGCAGTACTTC.

The V call is TRBV9, the J call TRBJ2-3; D possibly corresponds to TRBD2 (6 bases). V was cut by 3 bases and J by 0 bases, with 11 bases left in between. The length of the CDR3 is 15 residues. CDR1 SGDLS and CDR2 YYNGEE come from the germline V gene. CDR3 sequence (DNA): TGTGCCAGCAGCGCCACTGGGACTAGCACAGATACGCAGTATTTT. This codes for CASSATGTSTDTQYF.

This clone appeared once. The chain carries TRBV6-5 and TRBJ2-3; D gene unclear. Germline V lookup: CDR1 MNHEY, CDR2 SVGAGI. Deletions cut 6 bases from V and 2 bases from J, with 9 bases between. There are 13 residues in the CDR3. This chain's CDR3 is CASSALDTDTQYF. Here the CDR3 DNA reads TGTGCCAGCAGCGCCCTAGACACAGATACGCAGTATTTT.

This rearrangement joins TRBV9 to TRBJ1-2; the match to TRBD1 covers 7 bases. Per the germline V gene, CDR1 is SGDLS and CDR2 is YYNGEE. CDR3 length: 16 residues. The J segment lost 1 base and the V segment lost 4 bases, leaving 10 bases of the junction unmatched. CDR3 protein: CASSSQGQAYNYGYTF. The CDR3 region has the DNA TGTGCCAGCAGCTCCCAAGGACAGGCATATAACTATGGCTACACCTTC.

The V call is TRBV7-2, the J call TRBJ1-2, with D possibly being TRBD1 (5 bases). The CDR3 consists of 17 residues. Per germline, CDR1 SGHTA and CDR2 FQGNSA. Trimming removed 1 base at V and 2 bases at J, with 17 bases between. The CDR3 DNA reads TGTGCCAGCAGCTTAGTGTCTTGGGGCAGGGAAAACTATGGCTACACCTTC. Encoded protein: CASSLVSWGRENYGYTF.

The chain uses TRBV24-1 and TRBJ2-7; 9 bases are a match to TRBD1. In germline, CDR1 is KGHDR, CDR2 SFDVKD. The CDR3 is made up of 16 amino acids. V lost 3 bases, J lost 2 bases, and 7 bases stayed unmatched. DNA for the CDR3: TGTGCCACCAGTGATCCCACAGGGGGCAACCCCTACGAGCAGTACTTC. Translation: CATSDPTGGNPYEQYF.

The chain employs TRBV7-9 and TRBJ1-1; 9 positions agree with TRBD1. Germline values: CDR1 SEHNR, CDR2 FQNEAQ (reference sequence). Trimming cost V 6 bases and J 9 bases; bases outside gene matches: 8. This CDR3 region has 13 residues. The CDR3 loop reads CASRLQGANQAFF. CDR3 DNA sequence: TGTGCCAGCAGACTACAGGGGGCTAACCAAGCTTTCTTT.

The chain employs TRBV6-2 or TRBV6-3 and TRBJ2-2, with TRBD2 identical over 7 bases. The CDR3 totals 15 residues. Germline CDR1 is MNHEY and CDR2 is SVGEGT. The ends lost 6 bases at V and 7 bases at J; junction bases unmatched: 11. In nucleotides, the CDR3 is TGTGCCAGCAGCACCCCCCCTAGCGGCCACGGGGAGCTGTTTTTT. This gives the protein CASSTPPSGHGELFF.

The chain combines TRBV5-1 with TRBJ1-1; D is uncertain. The germline CDR1 and CDR2 sequences are SGHRS and YFSETQ. CDR3 size: 14 residues. Trimming took 2 bases from V and 0 from J, leaving 8 bases between them. DNA of the CDR3: TGCGCCAGCAGCTTAACGGTCTTGAACACTGAAGCTTTCTTT. This encodes CASSLTVLNTEAFF.

J is TRBJ2-7 and V is TRBV15; 7 nucleotides agree with TRBD1. From germline, CDR1 is LNHNV and CDR2 YYDKDF (reference sequence). This CDR3 is built from 16 residues. V lost 0 bases, J lost 0 bases, and 5 bases stayed unmatched. CDR3 protein: CATSRERTGLSYEQYF. DNA of the CDR3: TGTGCCACCAGCAGAGAGAGGACAGGACTCTCCTACGAGCAGTACTTC.

This clone has just a few counts. The V and J genes are TRBV11-2 and TRBJ2-7, with 14 bases matching TRBD2. The CDR3 sequence is 17 residues long. Germline V gives CDR1 SGHAT, CDR2 FQNNGV. V gave up 5 bases and J gave up 3 bases; unmatched junction bases: 9. CDR3 DNA: TGTGCCAGCAGCGCTCGAGGGACTAGCGGGAGTATCTACGAGCAGTACTTC. Translation gives CASSARGTSGSIYEQYF.